This passage covers 28 T cell receptor beta chains from one sample sequenced in a study of T cell responses to AZD1222 COVID-19 vaccine. Sequencing used immunoSEQ multiplex PCR; TCRdb keeps in-frame clones, though not all of them. Altogether 68,000 or so clones are present, 80% to 85% being singletons, with the ten largest covering 9% to 13%. This specimen consisted of peripheral blood, obtained on day 0 of AZD1222 vaccination. These TCRs come from an adult in good health.

The chain links TRBV2 to TRBJ1-5; TRBD1 aligns across 8 bases. Germline trimming cut 4 bases from V and 0 bases from J; bases unmatched to any gene: 17. Germline assignment: CDR1 SNHLY and CDR2 FYNNEI. CDR3 length: 20 amino acids. CDR3 DNA sequence: TGTGCCAGCAGTGGCCCTCTCCGGACAGGGTCCGACTATAGCAATCAGCCCCAGCATTTT. Its protein product is CASSGPLRTGSDYSNQPQHF.

V and J are TRBV19 and TRBJ2-1, with 7 bases identical to TRBD2. V lost 7 bases to trimming and J lost 5 bases; unmatched junction nucleotides: 8. The germline V gene encodes CDR1 LNHDA and CDR2 SQIVND (reference sequence). The CDR3 totals 14 residues. CDR3 loop: CASTHWAGDNEQFF. The CDR3 DNA reads as TGTGCCAGTACCCACTGGGCGGGGGACAATGAGCAGTTCTTC. Together with reference TRBV19 and TRBJ2-1, the CDR3 gives the full variable domain: DGGITQSPKYLFRKEGQNVTLSCEQNLNHDAMYWYRQDPGQGLRLIYYSQIVNDFQKGDIAEGYSVSREKKESFPLTVTSAQKNPTAFYLCASTHWAGDNEQFFGPGTRLTVL.

The chain employs TRBV11-3 and TRBJ2-1; TRBD2 matches at 8 bases. V lost 2 bases, J lost 6 bases, and 6 bases stayed unmatched. The CDR3 runs to 15 residues. The germline CDR1 and CDR2 sequences are SGHNT and YENEEA. CDR3 residues: CASSLSGGAPNEQFF. CDR3 in DNA: TGTGCCAGCAGCTTATCCGGGGGGGCCCCCAATGAGCAGTTCTTC.

The chain uses TRBV4-1 and TRBJ2-5; 9 positions agree with TRBD1. Unmatched junction bases numbered 11, after V lost 4 bases and J lost 5 bases. The germline V gene encodes CDR1 MGHRA and CDR2 YSYEKL. The CDR3 totals 16 residues. The CDR3 DNA reads TGCGCCAGCAGCCCGAGAGGAACAGGGGGCGCGGAGACCCAGTACTTC. It is translated as CASSPRGTGGAETQYF.

This clone was seen only once. The V call is TRBV5-1, the J call TRBJ2-7; TRBD1 matches at 9 bases. The CDR3 has 15 amino acids. The J segment lost 6 bases and the V segment lost 4 bases, leaving 11 bases of the junction unmatched. Looked up from germline, CDR1 is SGHRS and CDR2 is YFSETQ. CDR3 residues: CASSGGSGQGLEQYF. DNA for the CDR3: TGCGCCAGCAGCGGAGGATCGGGACAGGGACTCGAGCAGTACTTC.

The rearrangement links TRBV9 to TRBJ2-1; D possibly corresponds to TRBD1 (6 bases). Between the trimmed V and J ends, which lost 0 bases and 6 bases, there was a span of 13 bases. The germline gives CDR1 SGDLS, CDR2 YYNGEE. CDR3 size: 15 residues. CDR3: CASSVDGRGGNEQFF. In DNA, the CDR3 is TGTGCCAGCAGCGTAGACGGAAGAGGGGGCAATGAGCAGTTCTTC.

The chain carries TRBV2 and TRBJ2-1, with 7 bases lining up with TRBD2. The germline CDR1 and CDR2 sequences are SNHLY and FYNNEI. This CDR3 is 14 amino acids long. The ends lost 6 bases at V and 3 bases at J; junction bases unmatched: 5. CDR3 sequence (DNA): TGTGCCAGCAGGTGGGGGGACTACTACAATGAGCAGTTCTTC. Its translation is CASRWGDYYNEQFF.

The CDR3 spells CASSYSRDSYNEQFF. The DNA for the CDR3 is TGTGCCAGCAGTTACTCACGGGACTCGTACAATGAGCAGTTCTTC. The chain recombines TRBV6-6 with TRBJ2-1, with a possible D match to TRBD2 (6 bases). V was clipped by 0 bases and J by 4 bases, with 10 bases between them. The CDR3 has 15 residues. The germline CDR1 and CDR2 sequences are MNHNY and SVGAGI (reference sequence).

This clone was observed once. V and J are TRBV10-1 and TRBJ1-2, with D tentatively TRBD1 (6 bases). The CDR3 runs 15 residues. CDR1 WNHNN and CDR2 SYGVQD come from the germline V gene (reference sequence). Trimming left V 6 bases short and J 0 bases short, with 14 bases between. CDR3: CASRVFGGPNYGYTF. CDR3 DNA: TGCGCCAGCAGGGTCTTCGGGGGGCCTAACTATGGCTACACCTTC.

The CDR3 reads CASSGAHGLGRINTGELFF. CDR3 bases: TGTGCCAGCAGTGGAGCCCATGGCTTGGGACGGATCAACACCGGGGAGCTGTTTTTT. The rearrangement joins TRBV2 to TRBJ2-2, with D perhaps matching TRBD1 or TRBD2 (5 bases each). Trimming shortened V by 4 bases and J by 2 bases, and 23 bases separated the two germline ends. The V gene's germline CDR1 is SNHLY and CDR2 FYNNEI. This CDR3 is built from 19 residues. The full variable domain, completed using reference TRBV2 and TRBJ2-2, is EPEVTQTPSHQVTQMGQEVILRCVPISNHLYFYWYRQILGQKVEFLVSFYNNEISEKSEIFDDQFSVERPDGSNFTLKIRSTKLEDSAMYFCASSGAHGLGRINTGELFFGEGSRLTVL.

The V and J genes are TRBV3-1 (or the pseudogene TRBV3-2) and TRBJ1-5; D is undetermined. V was trimmed by 3 bases and J by 4 bases, leaving 13 bases between them. Per the germline V gene, CDR1 is LGHDT and CDR2 is YNNKEL (reference sequence). The length of the CDR3 is 15 residues. CDR3 DNA: TGTGCCAGCAGCCAGGGTCTTCGACATAATCAGCCCCAGCATTTT. This gives the protein CASSQGLRHNQPQHF.

V gene TRBV2 combines with J gene TRBJ1-5; 8 bases line up with TRBD1. CDR1 SNHLY and CDR2 FYNNEI come from the germline V gene. V dropped 10 bases and J dropped 4; count of bases not matched to a gene: 12. The CDR3 covers 15 residues. The CDR3 bases are TGTGCCACCGGATCAGAGACAGGGGCAAATCAGCCCCAGCATTTT. Protein: CATGSETGANQPQHF.

The chain joins TRBV7-2 to TRBJ2-3; weak D call: TRBD2 (6 bases). The germline V gene has CDR1 SGHTA and CDR2 FQGNSA. CDR3 length equals 13 residues. V dropped 4 bases and J dropped 6 bases, with 11 bases sitting between them. The CDR3 here is CASSSSAGDTQYF. The CDR3 DNA sequence: TGTGCCAGCAGCTCTTCGGCGGGGGATACGCAGTATTTT.

CDR3 sequence reads: CAWIAPDRAASYEQYF. In DNA form, the CDR3 reads TGTGCCTGGATTGCCCCAGACAGGGCAGCCTCCTACGAGCAGTACTTC. This chain links TRBV30 with TRBJ2-7, with TRBD1 matching over 7 bases. This CDR3 comprises 16 residues. Germline CDR1 and CDR2: GTSNPN and SVGIG (reference sequence). Losses at the gene ends were 4 bases for V and 0 bases for J; bases not matched to a gene: 12.

The genes are TRBV9 and TRBJ2-5; TRBD2 matches 14 bases. J was trimmed by 3 bases and V by 3 bases; bases with no gene match: 7. CDR1 is SGDLS, CDR2 YYNGEE, per germline. The CDR3 is 17 residues long. The CDR3 here is CASSGASGLAGEETQYF. The DNA for the CDR3 is TGTGCCAGCAGCGGGGCTTCGGGACTAGCGGGGGAAGAGACCCAGTACTTC.

V is TRBV30 and J is TRBJ2-7; possible D gene TRBD1, 6 bases. In germline, CDR1 is GTSNPN, CDR2 SVGIG (reference sequence). The V and J ends lost 4 bases and 1 base respectively, with 17 bases between them. CDR3 length: 15 amino acids. The CDR3 spells CAWTKMKTGSYEQYF. CDR3 DNA sequence: TGTGCCTGGACAAAAATGAAGACAGGTTCCTACGAGCAGTACTTC. Variable domain in full (rest from reference TRBV30 and TRBJ2-7): SQTIHQWPATLVQPVGSPLSLECTVEGTSNPNLYWYRQAAGRGLQLLFYSVGIGQISSEVPQNLSASRPQDRQFILSSKKLLLSDSGFYLCAWTKMKTGSYEQYFGPGTRLTVT.

The V gene is TRBV7-2, the J gene TRBJ2-3; tentatively, D is TRBD2 (6 bases). In germline, CDR1 is SGHTA, CDR2 FQGNSA. The CDR3 totals 15 residues. Deletions cut 5 bases from V and 0 bases from J, with 12 bases between. CDR3 bases: TGTGCCAGCAGCACAAGCGGGTCTAGCACAGATACGCAGTATTTT. It specifies CASSTSGSSTDTQYF.

The V and J genes are TRBV6-6 and TRBJ1-1, with 7 bases identical to TRBD1. Trimming removed 5 bases from V and 5 bases from J; junction bases left unmatched: 11. Germline CDR1 and CDR2: MNHNY and SVGAGI (reference sequence). This CDR3 comprises 15 residues. CDR3 amino acids: CASSAGSPRGTEAFF. In nucleotides, the CDR3 is TGTGCCAGCAGTGCGGGGTCTCCCAGGGGGACTGAAGCTTTCTTT.

The V call is TRBV5-1, the J call TRBJ1-5; D perhaps matches TRBD1 (5 bases). The V end was cut by 4 bases, the J end by 1 base, with 12 bases between. The CDR3 extends over 15 amino acids. Germline CDR1 is SGHRS and CDR2 is YFSETQ. CDR3 amino acids: CASSLAGDSNQPQHF. The CDR3 coding sequence is TGCGCCAGCAGCCTGGCGGGGGACAGCAATCAGCCCCAGCATTTT.

This clone was seen a few times. V usage is TRBV2 and J usage is TRBJ2-5; a possible D gene is TRBD2 (7 bases). The germline CDR1 and CDR2 sequences are SNHLY and FYNNEI. This CDR3 comprises 15 residues. V lost 2 bases and J lost 1, with 11 bases in between. CDR3 nucleotides: TGTGCCAGCAGTGAATGGGGGGGCCTCCAAGAGACCCAGTACTTC. This encodes CASSEWGGLQETQYF.

The chain carries TRBV7-2 and TRBJ1-2; perhaps TRBD1 as D (5 bases). The germline V and J ends were trimmed by 1 base and 0 bases, with 9 bases remaining between them. CDR3 size: 15 residues. Germline lookup yields CDR1 SGHTA and CDR2 FQGNSA. The CDR3 region has the DNA TGTGCCAGCAGCTTAGTCGGGGGAGCTAACTATGGCTACACCTTC. Translating it yields CASSLVGGANYGYTF.

This chain connects TRBV25-1 to TRBJ1-6; no clear D. Germline V gene data show CDR1 as MGHDK and CDR2 as SYGVNS. Trimming removed 6 bases from V and 7 bases from J, with 13 bases in between. This CDR3 is built from 14 residues. CDR3 sequence reads: CASSKTRRNSPLHF. CDR3 coding DNA: TGTGCCAGCAGCAAGACAAGGAGGAATTCACCCCTCCACTTT.

This clone was detected only once. The V call is TRBV14, the J call TRBJ1-2; a possible D gene is TRBD1 (6 bases). V was trimmed by 0 bases and J by 4 bases, leaving 15 bases between them. This CDR3 has 16 residues. The germline gives CDR1 SGHDN, CDR2 FVKESK. The CDR3 loop reads CASSQEGGPRVYGYTF. CDR3 DNA sequence: TGTGCCAGCAGCCAAGAGGGGGGCCCGCGGGTCTATGGCTACACCTTC.

This clone was found once. Germline and junction disagree at one end, which may indicate a read error. The genes are TRBV27 and TRBJ1-5, with D unresolved. This CDR3 comprises 14 residues. Germline V gene sequence: CDR1 MNHEY, CDR2 SMNVEV (reference sequence). CDR3 DNA sequence: TGTGCCAGCAGCAAGTGGGGTAGCGATCAGCCCCAGCATTTT. Amino acids: CASSKWGSDQPQHF.

The CDR3 loop reads CAIKAGAENQPQHF. CDR3 bases: TGTGCCATCAAGGCGGGGGCAGAGAATCAGCCCCAGCATTTT. The rearrangement links TRBV10-3 to TRBJ1-5, with a possible D match to TRBD1 (6 bases). The CDR3 has 14 residues. V shed 7 bases and J shed 4 bases, with 14 bases lying between them. Germline CDR1 and CDR2: ENHRY and SYGVKD.

The rearrangement uses TRBV30 and TRBJ2-3; TRBD2 is a possible D gene (7 bases). This CDR3 contains 15 residues. Looked up from germline, CDR1 is GTSNPN and CDR2 is SVGIG (reference sequence). The V end lost 2 bases, the J end lost 2 bases, and 14 bases lay between the germline ends. The CDR3: CAWSRGGAATDTQYF. Here the CDR3 DNA reads TGTGCCTGGAGTCGAGGGGGGGCCGCCACAGATACGCAGTATTTT.

This clone was detected only a few times. The V call is TRBV5-5, the J call TRBJ1-5; D is unresolved. V lost 4 bases and J lost 3, with 14 bases in between. Germline V gives CDR1 SGHKS, CDR2 YYEKEE (reference sequence). The CDR3 is 15 amino acids. CDR3 protein: CASSRFQIVNQPQHF. CDR3 nucleotides: TGTGCCAGCAGCAGGTTTCAGATAGTCAATCAGCCCCAGCATTTT.

CDR3 sequence: CASSPGLAGAQQYF. Written as DNA, the CDR3 is TGTGCCAGCAGCCCGGGACTAGCGGGGGCCCAACAGTATTTT. The rearrangement uses TRBV7-2 and TRBJ2-3; 14 positions match TRBD2. Germline-derived CDR1 and CDR2 are SGHTA and FQGNSA. CDR3 length equals 14 residues. The V gene end was trimmed by 5 bases and the J gene end by 12 bases; junction bases not matched to a gene: 7.